These T cell receptor beta chains were read from a single sample in a study of STAT5B mutations in CD4+ large granular lymphocyte leukemia. Data came from immunoSEQ multiplex PCR; TCRdb stores just in-frame clones and leaves some out. The table includes over 25,000 clones, just under 85% detected once. Sequencing was done on a sample of CD4+ T cells from blood buffy coats. These receptors were collected from a human donor in good health. Both conserved end residues are part of each CDR3. The order of the fields is clone size, D gene, V gene, J gene, CDR3 protein, CDR3 DNA. The D gene is left open where the match is weak. Clone size is stated in some rows and not others, as once, few, many or a class when expanded.

NA	NA	TRBV30	TRBJ1-2	CAWGGEQRIYGYTF	TGTGCCTGGGGGGGGGAACAGAGGATCTATGGCTACACCTTC
NA	TRBD1	TRBV2	TRBJ1-1	CASRGQGSTEAFF	TGTGCCAGCAGGGGACAGGGAAGCACTGAAGCTTTCTTT
NA	TRBD2	TRBV7-6	TRBJ2-7	CASSPGLAGGYEQYF	TGTGCCAGCAGCCCGGGACTAGCGGGAGGGTACGAGCAGTACTTC
NA	TRBD2	TRBV7-8	TRBJ2-5	CASSFSGGGETQYF	TGTGCCAGCAGTTTCTCGGGAGGGGGAGAGACCCAGTACTTC
NA	NA	TRBV5-1	TRBJ1-3	CASSLFSQDSGNTIYF	TGCGCCAGCAGCTTGTTTTCTCAGGACTCTGGAAACACCATATATTTT
few	NA	TRBV2	TRBJ1-5	CASNRQAAGQPQHF	TGTGCCAGCAACCGGCAGGCAGCGGGTCAGCCCCAGCATTTT
NA	NA	TRBV21-1	TRBJ2-1	CASSKEVGGISYNEQFF	TGTGCCAGCAGCAAAGAGGTAGGGGGAATCTCCTACAATGAGCAGTTCTTC
NA	TRBD2	TRBV10-3	TRBJ2-1	CAISEGTSGRGLEQFF	TGTGCCATCAGTGAGGGGACTAGCGGGAGGGGACTCGAGCAGTTCTTC
NA	TRBD2	TRBV7-9	TRBJ2-3	CASSTGTSVTDTQYF	TGTGCCAGCAGCACCGGGACTAGCGTCACAGATACGCAGTATTTT
NA	TRBD1	TRBV4-2	TRBJ1-5	CASSQLQGLKNQPQHF	TGTGCCAGCAGCCAATTACAGGGGTTGAAAAATCAGCCCCAGCATTTT
NA	NA	TRBV28	TRBJ2-4	CASSPYRVGQVAKNIQYF	TGTGCCAGCAGCCCCTACCGTGTGGGGCAAGTAGCCAAAAACATTCAGTACTTC
NA	NA	TRBV5-1	TRBJ2-5	CASSQQETQYF	TGCGCCAGCAGCCAACAAGAGACCCAGTACTTC
NA	NA	TRBV7-9	TRBJ1-3	CASSLAQFPGNTIYF	TGTGCCAGCAGCTTAGCGCAGTTCCCTGGAAACACCATATATTTT
NA	TRBD2	TRBV6-6	TRBJ2-7	CASTRASGSGEQYF	TGTGCCAGCACGAGGGCAAGCGGGAGTGGCGAGCAGTACTTC
NA	NA	TRBV7-3	TRBJ2-2	CASSLTGSTGELFF	TGTGCCAGCAGCTTAACTGGGAGCACCGGGGAGCTGTTTTTT
NA	NA	TRBV19	TRBJ1-1	CASSTGNTEAFF	TGTGCCAGTAGTACGGGGAACACTGAAGCTTTCTTT
NA	NA	TRBV20-1	TRBJ2-7	CSARENHEQYF	TGCAGTGCTAGAGAAAACCACGAGCAGTACTTC
NA	TRBD2	TRBV7-2	TRBJ2-4	CASSPEAGGVRNIQYF	TGTGCCAGCAGCCCAGAGGCGGGAGGAGTGAGAAACATTCAGTACTTC
NA	NA	TRBV28	TRBJ2-3	CASTGEGVGTDTQYF	TGTGCCAGCACGGGGGAAGGGGTCGGCACAGATACGCAGTATTTT
NA	NA	TRBV27	TRBJ1-2	CASRREPESYTF	TGTGCCAGCAGAAGGGAGCCCGAAAGCTACACCTTC
NA	NA	TRBV5-1	TRBJ2-6	CASSTVRGANVLTF	TGCGCCAGCAGCACGGTCCGCGGGGCCAACGTCCTGACTTTC
NA	NA	TRBV5-1	TRBJ2-7	CASSLGGSSRGNEQYF	TGCGCCAGCAGCTTGGGGGGGTCCAGTCGGGGAAACGAGCAGTACTTC
few	TRBD1	TRBV9	TRBJ1-1	CASSGDSEAFF	TGTGCCAGCAGCGGGGACAGTGAAGCTTTCTTT
NA	TRBD2	TRBV18	TRBJ2-1	CASSPPAGTTGKEQFF	TGTGCCAGCTCACCACCAGCCGGGACTACCGGGAAGGAGCAGTTCTTC
NA	NA	TRBV13	TRBJ1-1	CASSFRASLNTEAFF	TGTGCCAGCAGCTTCAGGGCATCCTTGAACACTGAAGCTTTCTTT
NA	NA	TRBV7-7	TRBJ2-5	CASSVDRSQETQYF	TGTGCCAGCAGCGTAGACAGGTCCCAAGAGACCCAGTACTTC
NA	TRBD2	TRBV15	TRBJ2-1	CATSRVAGGPQNEQFF	TGTGCCACCAGCAGGGTAGCGGGAGGGCCACAAAATGAGCAGTTCTTC
once	NA	TRBV5-1	TRBJ2-1	CASSLVRPEDEQFF	TGCGCCAGCAGCTTGGTTCGACCCGAAGATGAGCAGTTCTTC
NA	NA	TRBV30	TRBJ1-2	CAWSVLRVIGGYTF	TGTGCCTGGAGTGTATTACGGGTAATCGGTGGCTACACCTTC
few	NA	TRBV19	TRBJ2-2	CASIGRTVGTGELFF	TGTGCCAGTATAGGTCGGACAGTAGGCACCGGGGAGCTGTTTTTT
NA	NA	TRBV30	TRBJ1-5	CAWSVSTGNQPQHF	TGTGCCTGGAGTGTATCGACAGGCAATCAGCCCCAGCATTTT
NA	TRBD2	TRBV2	TRBJ2-1	CASIIGRALNEQFF	TGTGCCAGCATAATCGGGAGGGCCCTCAATGAGCAGTTCTTC
few	TRBD2	TRBV4-1	TRBJ2-7	CASSREGTALEQYF	TGCGCCAGCAGCCGGGAGGGAACGGCCCTCGAGCAGTACTTC
few	NA	TRBV14	TRBJ2-5	CASSQTYTGRETQYF	TGTGCCAGCAGCCAAACATACACGGGTCGTGAGACCCAGTACTTC
NA	NA	TRBV6-5	TRBJ2-2	CASSSRGDTGELFF	TGTGCCAGCAGTTCAAGAGGGGACACCGGGGAGCTGTTTTTT
NA	NA	TRBV9	TRBJ2-3	CASSGVGAVTDTQYF	TGTGCCAGCAGCGGCGTAGGCGCGGTCACAGATACGCAGTATTTT
once	NA	TRBV19	TRBJ2-3	CASSIRDTQYF	TGTGCCAGTAGTATAAGGGATACGCAGTATTTT
NA	NA	TRBV9	TRBJ2-3	CASSVGDTQYF	TGTGCCAGCAGCGTTGGGGATACGCAGTATTTT
once	TRBD2	TRBV7-3	TRBJ2-3	CASSFGGRVADTQYF	TGTGCCAGCAGCTTCGGCGGGAGGGTCGCAGATACGCAGTATTTT
NA	TRBD2	TRBV11-2	TRBJ2-1	CASSLAGAGGYNEQFF	TGTGCCAGCAGCTTAGCCGGCGCGGGAGGGTACAATGAGCAGTTCTTC
NA	NA	TRBV5-1	TRBJ1-1	CASSLGRDTEAFF	TGCGCCAGCAGCTTGGGAAGGGACACTGAAGCTTTCTTT
NA	NA	TRBV5-4	TRBJ2-1	CASSLEVAAGQFF	TGTGCCAGCAGCTTGGAAGTAGCTGCTGGGCAGTTCTTC